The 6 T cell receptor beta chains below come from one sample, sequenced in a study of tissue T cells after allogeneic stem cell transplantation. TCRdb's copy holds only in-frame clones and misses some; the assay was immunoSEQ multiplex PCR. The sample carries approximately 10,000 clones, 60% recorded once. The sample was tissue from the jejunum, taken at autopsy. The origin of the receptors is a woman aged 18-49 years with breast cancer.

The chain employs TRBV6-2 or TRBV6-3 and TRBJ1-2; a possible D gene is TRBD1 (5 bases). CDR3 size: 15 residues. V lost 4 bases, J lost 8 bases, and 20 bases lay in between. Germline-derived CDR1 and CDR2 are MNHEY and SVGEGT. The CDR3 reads CASSSPRVFSGGYTF. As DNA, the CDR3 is TGTGCCAGCAGTTCCCCCAGGGTATTTTCAGGCGGCTACACCTTC.

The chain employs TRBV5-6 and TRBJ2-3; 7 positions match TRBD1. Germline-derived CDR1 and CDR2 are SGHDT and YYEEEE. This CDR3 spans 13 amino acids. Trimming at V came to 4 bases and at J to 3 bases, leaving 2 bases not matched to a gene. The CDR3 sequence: CASSQTGTDTQYF. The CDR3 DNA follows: TGTGCCAGCAGCCAGACAGGGACAGATACGCAGTATTTT.

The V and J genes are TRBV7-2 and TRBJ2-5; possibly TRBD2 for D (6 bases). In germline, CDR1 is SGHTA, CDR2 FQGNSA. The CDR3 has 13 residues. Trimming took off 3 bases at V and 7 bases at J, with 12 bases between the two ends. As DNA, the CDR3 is TGTGCCAGCAGCTTGGGGACTGGGGGGACCCAGTACTTC. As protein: CASSLGTGGTQYF.

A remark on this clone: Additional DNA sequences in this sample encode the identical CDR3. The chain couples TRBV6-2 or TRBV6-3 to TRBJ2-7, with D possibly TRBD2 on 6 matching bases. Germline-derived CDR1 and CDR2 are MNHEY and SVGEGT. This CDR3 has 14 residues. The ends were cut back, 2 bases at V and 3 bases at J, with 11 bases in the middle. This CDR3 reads CASSYVSGDYEQYF. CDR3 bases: TGTGCCAGCAGTTACGTTAGCGGAGACTACGAGCAGTACTTC.

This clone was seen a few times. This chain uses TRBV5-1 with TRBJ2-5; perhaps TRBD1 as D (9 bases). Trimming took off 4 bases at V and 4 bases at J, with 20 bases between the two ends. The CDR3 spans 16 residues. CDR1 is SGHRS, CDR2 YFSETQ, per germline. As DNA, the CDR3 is TGCGCCAGCAGCCCCCCACAGGGGGCGGGGGGAGAGACCCAGTACTTC. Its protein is CASSPPQGAGGETQYF.

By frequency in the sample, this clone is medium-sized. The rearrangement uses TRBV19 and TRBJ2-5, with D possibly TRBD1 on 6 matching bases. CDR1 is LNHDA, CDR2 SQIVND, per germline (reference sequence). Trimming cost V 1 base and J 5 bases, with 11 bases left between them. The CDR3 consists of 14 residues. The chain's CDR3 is CASSIAPRGETQYF. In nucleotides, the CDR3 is TGTGCCAGTAGTATAGCCCCAAGGGGGGAGACCCAGTACTTC. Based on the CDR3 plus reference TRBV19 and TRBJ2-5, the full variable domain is DGGITQSPKYLFRKEGQNVTLSCEQNLNHDAMYWYRQDPGQGLRLIYYSQIVNDFQKGDIAEGYSVSREKKESFPLTVTSAQKNPTAFYLCASSIAPRGETQYFGPGTRLLVL.